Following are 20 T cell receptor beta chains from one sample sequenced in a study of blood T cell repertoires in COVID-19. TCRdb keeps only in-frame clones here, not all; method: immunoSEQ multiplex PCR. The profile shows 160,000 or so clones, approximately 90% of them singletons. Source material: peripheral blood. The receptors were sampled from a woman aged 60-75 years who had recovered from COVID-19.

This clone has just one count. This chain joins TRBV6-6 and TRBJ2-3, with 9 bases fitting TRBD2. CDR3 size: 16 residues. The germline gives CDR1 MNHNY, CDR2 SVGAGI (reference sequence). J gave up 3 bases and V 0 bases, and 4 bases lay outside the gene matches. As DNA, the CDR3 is TGTGCCAGCAGTTACTCGCTAGCGGGGCGGACAGATACGCAGTATTTT. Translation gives CASSYSLAGRTDTQYF.

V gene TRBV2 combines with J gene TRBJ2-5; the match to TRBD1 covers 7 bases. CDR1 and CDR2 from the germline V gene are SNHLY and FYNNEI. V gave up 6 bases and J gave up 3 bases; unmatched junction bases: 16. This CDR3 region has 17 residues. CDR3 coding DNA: TGTGCCAGCAGCAAAGACAGGGAAGGGGTGGCCAAAGAGACCCAGTACTTC. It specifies CASSKDREGVAKETQYF.

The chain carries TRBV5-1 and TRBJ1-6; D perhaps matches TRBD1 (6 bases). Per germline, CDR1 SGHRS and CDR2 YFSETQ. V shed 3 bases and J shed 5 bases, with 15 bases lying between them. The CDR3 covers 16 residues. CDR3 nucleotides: TGCGCCAGCAGCTCCGCCCCGGACAGTCATAATTCACCCCTCCACTTT. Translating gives CASSSAPDSHNSPLHF.

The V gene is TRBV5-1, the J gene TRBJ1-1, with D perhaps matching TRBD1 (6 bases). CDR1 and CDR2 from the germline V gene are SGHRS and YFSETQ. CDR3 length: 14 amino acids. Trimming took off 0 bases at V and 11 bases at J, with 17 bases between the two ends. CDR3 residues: CASSLETMGGAAFF. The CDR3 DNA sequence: TGCGCCAGCAGCTTGGAAACCATGGGGGGGGCCGCTTTCTTT.

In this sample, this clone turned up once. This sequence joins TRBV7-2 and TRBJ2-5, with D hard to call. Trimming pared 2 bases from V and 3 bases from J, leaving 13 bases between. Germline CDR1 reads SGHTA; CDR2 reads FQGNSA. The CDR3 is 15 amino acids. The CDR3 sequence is CASSLTRYEKETQYF. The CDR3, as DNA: TGTGCCAGCAGCTTAACTCGATACGAGAAAGAGACCCAGTACTTC.

CDR3 nucleotide sequence: TGTGCCAGCAGTTCCTGGGACTTCACAGATACGCAGTATTTT. Its protein is CASSSWDFTDTQYF. The chain recombines TRBV27 with TRBJ2-3; possible D gene TRBD2, 6 bases. Trimming took 4 bases from V and 2 from J, leaving 10 bases between them. Germline CDR1 MNHEY, CDR2 SMNVEV (reference sequence). The CDR3 covers 14 residues.

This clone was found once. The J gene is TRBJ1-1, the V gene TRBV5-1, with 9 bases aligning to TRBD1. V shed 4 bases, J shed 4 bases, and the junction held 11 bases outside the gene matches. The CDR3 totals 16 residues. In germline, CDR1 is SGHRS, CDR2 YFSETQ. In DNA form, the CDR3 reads TGCGCCAGCAGCCTTAGGACAGGGGTGACCGGCACTGAAGCTTTCTTT. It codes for CASSLRTGVTGTEAFF.

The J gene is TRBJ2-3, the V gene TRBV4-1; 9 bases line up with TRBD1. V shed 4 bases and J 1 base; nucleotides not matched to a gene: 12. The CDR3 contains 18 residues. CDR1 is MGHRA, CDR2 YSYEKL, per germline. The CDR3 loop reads CASSLRDRAFTGTDTQYF. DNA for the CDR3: TGCGCCAGCAGCCTCCGGGACAGGGCTTTCACAGGCACAGATACGCAGTATTTT.

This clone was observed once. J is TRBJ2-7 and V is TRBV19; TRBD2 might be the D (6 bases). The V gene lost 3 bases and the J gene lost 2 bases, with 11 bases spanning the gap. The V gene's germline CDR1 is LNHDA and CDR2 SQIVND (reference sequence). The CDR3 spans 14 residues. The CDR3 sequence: CASSIAAGTYEQYF. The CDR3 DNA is TGTGCCAGTAGTATCGCCGCGGGGACCTACGAGCAGTACTTC.

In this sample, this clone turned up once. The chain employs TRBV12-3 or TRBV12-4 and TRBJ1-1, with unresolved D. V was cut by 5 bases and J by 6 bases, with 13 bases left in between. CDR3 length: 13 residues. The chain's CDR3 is CASSIDVTAEAFF. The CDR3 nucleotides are TGTGCCAGCAGTATAGACGTTACGGCTGAAGCTTTCTTT.

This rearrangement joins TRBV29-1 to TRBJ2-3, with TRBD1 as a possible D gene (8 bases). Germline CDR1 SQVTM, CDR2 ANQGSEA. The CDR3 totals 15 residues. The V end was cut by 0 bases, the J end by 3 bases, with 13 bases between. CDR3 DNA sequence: TGCAGCGTTGAAGATGGACAGGGAGGGACAGATACGCAGTATTTT. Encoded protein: CSVEDGQGGTDTQYF.

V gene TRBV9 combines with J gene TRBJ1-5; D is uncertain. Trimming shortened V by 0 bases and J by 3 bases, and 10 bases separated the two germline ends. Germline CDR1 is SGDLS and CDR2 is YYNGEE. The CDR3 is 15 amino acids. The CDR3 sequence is CASSVGGGLNQPQHF. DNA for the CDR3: TGTGCCAGCAGCGTAGGCGGCGGCCTCAATCAGCCCCAGCATTTT.

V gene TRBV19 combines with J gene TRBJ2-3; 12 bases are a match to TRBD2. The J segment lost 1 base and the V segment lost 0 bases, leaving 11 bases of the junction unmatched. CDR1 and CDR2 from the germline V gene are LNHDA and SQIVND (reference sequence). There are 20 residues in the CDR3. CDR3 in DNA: TGTGCCAGTAGTATAGATCTATGGGCTAGCGGGGGGGCCCGCACAGATACGCAGTATTTT. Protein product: CASSIDLWASGGARTDTQYF. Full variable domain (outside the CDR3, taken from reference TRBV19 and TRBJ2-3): DGGITQSPKYLFRKEGQNVTLSCEQNLNHDAMYWYRQDPGQGLRLIYYSQIVNDFQKGDIAEGYSVSREKKESFPLTVTSAQKNPTAFYLCASSIDLWASGGARTDTQYFGPGTRLTVL.

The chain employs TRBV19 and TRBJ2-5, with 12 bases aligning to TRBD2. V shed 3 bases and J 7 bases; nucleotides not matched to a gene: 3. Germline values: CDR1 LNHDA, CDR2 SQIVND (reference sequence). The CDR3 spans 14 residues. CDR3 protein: CASSMGLAGWTQYF. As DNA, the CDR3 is TGTGCCAGTAGTATGGGACTAGCGGGTTGGACCCAGTACTTC.

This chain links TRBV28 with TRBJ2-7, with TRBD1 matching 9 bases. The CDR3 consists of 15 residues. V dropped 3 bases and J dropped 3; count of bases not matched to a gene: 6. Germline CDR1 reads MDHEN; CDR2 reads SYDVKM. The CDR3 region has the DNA TGTGCCAGCAGTTTCCGGACAGGGGCGGGCTACGAGCAGTACTTC. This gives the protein CASSFRTGAGYEQYF. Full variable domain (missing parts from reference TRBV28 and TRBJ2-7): DVKVTQSSRYLVKRTGEKVFLECVQDMDHENMFWYRQDPGLGLRLIYFSYDVKMKEKGDIPEGYSVSREKKERFSLILESASTNQTSMYLCASSFRTGAGYEQYFGPGTRLTVT.

CDR3 in amino acids: CASSWDYRNEQFF. The CDR3 nucleotides read TGCGCCAGCAGCTGGGACTACCGCAATGAGCAGTTCTTC. The V gene is TRBV5-1, the J gene TRBJ2-1; 7 bases align to TRBD2. This CDR3 is 13 amino acids long. Germline V gene sequence: CDR1 SGHRS, CDR2 YFSETQ. V lost 3 bases, J lost 6 bases, and 3 bases stayed unmatched.

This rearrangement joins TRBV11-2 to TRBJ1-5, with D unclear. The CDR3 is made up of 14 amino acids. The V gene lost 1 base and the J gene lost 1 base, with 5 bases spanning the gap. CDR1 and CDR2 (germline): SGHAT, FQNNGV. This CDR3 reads CASSLGQSNQPQHF. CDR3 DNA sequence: TGTGCCAGCAGCTTAGGACAAAGCAATCAGCCCCAGCATTTT. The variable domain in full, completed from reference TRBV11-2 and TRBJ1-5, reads EAGVAQSPRYKIIEKRQSVAFWCNPISGHATLYWYQQILGQGPKLLIQFQNNGVVDDSQLPKDRFSAERLKGVDSTLKIQPAKLEDSAVYLCASSLGQSNQPQHFGDGTRLSIL.

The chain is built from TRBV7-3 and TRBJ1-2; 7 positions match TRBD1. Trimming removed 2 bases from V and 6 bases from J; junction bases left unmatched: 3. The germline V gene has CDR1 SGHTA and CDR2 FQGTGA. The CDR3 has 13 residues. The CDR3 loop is CASSLGGQDGYTF. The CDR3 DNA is TGTGCCAGCAGCTTAGGAGGACAGGATGGCTACACCTTC. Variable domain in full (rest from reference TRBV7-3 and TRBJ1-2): GAGVSQTPSNKVTEKGKYVELRCDPISGHTALYWYRQSLGQGPEFLIYFQGTGAADDSGLPNDRFFAVRPEGSVSTLKIQRTERGDSAVYLCASSLGGQDGYTFGSGTRLTVV.

The CDR3 nucleotides are TGTGCCAGCAGGCGGGACAGGCTGGACTACGAGCAGTACTTC. Translated: CASRRDRLDYEQYF. The chain has TRBV5-4 and TRBJ2-7; the match to TRBD1 covers 8 bases. From germline, CDR1 is SGHNT and CDR2 YYREEE (reference sequence). V lost 5 bases and J lost 3; bases outside the gene matches: 7. This CDR3 is 14 amino acids long.

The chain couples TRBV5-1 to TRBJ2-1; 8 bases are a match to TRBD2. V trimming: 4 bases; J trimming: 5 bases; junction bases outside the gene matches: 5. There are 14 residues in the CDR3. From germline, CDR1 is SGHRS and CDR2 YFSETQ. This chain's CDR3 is CASSPGGLDNEQFF. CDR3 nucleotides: TGCGCCAGCAGCCCGGGGGGGCTGGACAATGAGCAGTTCTTC. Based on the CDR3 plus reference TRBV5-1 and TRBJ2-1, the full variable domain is KAGVTQTPRYLIKTRGQQVTLSCSPISGHRSVSWYQQTPGQGLQFLFEYFSETQRNKGNFPGRFSGRQFSNSRSEMNVSTLELGDSALYLCASSPGGLDNEQFFGPGTRLTVL.